The 29 T cell receptor beta chains below come from one sample, sequenced in a study of blood T cell repertoires in COVID-19. Sequencing was performed with immunoSEQ multiplex PCR; in TCRdb, only in-frame clones are kept and a portion is missing. The sample holds about 280,000 clones; roughly 85% are singletons and the top ten take 4.5% to 5.5%. Input material: peripheral blood. The receptors stem from a man over 45 with active or convalescent COVID-19.

The chain is built from TRBV7-9 and TRBJ1-3; TRBD1 is a possible D gene (6 bases). This CDR3 contains 15 residues. Between the trimmed V and J ends, which lost 4 bases and 3 bases, there was a span of 13 bases. Germline V lookup: CDR1 SEHNR, CDR2 FQNEAQ (reference sequence). The CDR3 DNA reads as TGTGCCAGCAGCTCGGGACAAGAGCTTGGAAACACCATATATTTT. Its translation is CASSSGQELGNTIYF.

The chain links TRBV6-1 to TRBJ2-1; 11 nucleotides agree with TRBD1. CDR1 is MNHNS and CDR2 is SASEGT in the germline V gene. V shed 2 bases, J shed 7 bases, and the junction held 7 bases outside the gene matches. The CDR3 loop spans 16 amino acids. The CDR3 is CASSEYRTGGRNEQFF. The CDR3 DNA follows: TGTGCCAGCAGTGAATACCGGACAGGGGGCCGGAATGAGCAGTTCTTC.

The chain is built from TRBV28 and TRBJ2-2; D is ambiguous. Germline V lookup: CDR1 MDHEN, CDR2 SYDVKM. V lost 5 bases and J 4 bases, leaving 5 bases between the germline ends. This CDR3 has 12 residues. The CDR3 reads CASSPSTGELFF. The DNA of the CDR3 is TGTGCCAGCAGTCCCAGCACCGGGGAGCTGTTTTTT.

This clone was recorded a few times. This rearrangement joins TRBV12-3 or TRBV12-4 to TRBJ1-1; D may be TRBD1 (5 bases). The germline V and J ends were trimmed by 3 bases and 7 bases, with 12 bases remaining between them. The CDR3 length is 13 residues. The CDR3 is CASSFGARIEAFF. DNA of the CDR3: TGTGCCAGCAGTTTTGGGGCGAGAATTGAAGCTTTCTTT.

The chain carries TRBV7-8 and TRBJ2-1, with TRBD2 identical over 7 bases. The ends lost 3 bases at V and 1 base at J; junction bases unmatched: 6. CDR3 length: 16 amino acids. CDR1 is SGHVS and CDR2 is FQNEAQ in the germline V gene. The CDR3 spells CASSFTGRWSYNEQFF. Written as DNA, the CDR3 is TGTGCCAGCAGCTTTACCGGGAGGTGGTCCTACAATGAGCAGTTCTTC.

Details on this clone: Without the conserved terminal phenylalanine or tryptophan, this CDR3 likely stems from a read error. It is unclear where the CDR3 begins or ends on the DNA, so no DNA is shown, and the CDR3 is as TCRdb lists it. The chain recombines TRBV28 with TRBJ1-1; the table assigns TRBD1, which was not confirmed against the DNA. Germline-derived CDR1 and CDR2 are MDHEN and SYDVKM. The CDR3 sequence runs 13 residues, both termini included. The chain's CDR3 is CASTHSGTGVSRL.

CDR3 in amino acids: CASSPDYQETQYF. CDR3 DNA sequence: TGTGCCAGCAGCCCCGACTACCAAGAGACCCAGTACTTC. The rearrangement links TRBV9 to TRBJ2-5; D call uncertain. CDR1 and CDR2 from the germline V gene are SGDLS and YYNGEE. Trimming removed 4 bases from V and 0 bases from J, with 7 bases in between. The CDR3 is 13 amino acids. Drawing the rest from reference TRBV9 and TRBJ2-5, the complete variable domain is DSGVTQTPKHLITATGQRVTLRCSPRSGDLSVYWYQQSLDQGLQFLIQYYNGEERAKGNILERFSAQQFPDLHSELNLSSLELGDSALYFCASSPDYQETQYFGPGTRLLVL.

V usage is TRBV30 and J usage is TRBJ1-2; D possibly corresponds to TRBD1 (6 bases). CDR3 length equals 10 residues. Looked up from germline, CDR1 is GTSNPN and CDR2 is SVGIG (reference sequence). V lost 5 bases, J lost 14 bases, and 15 bases lay in between. CDR3 sequence (DNA): TGTGCCTGGGGGGGCGGCGGGGGTACCTTC. It is translated as CAWGGGGGTF.

This clone was detected only once. This chain connects TRBV7-8 to TRBJ2-2, with 7 bases matching TRBD2. Losses at the gene ends were 4 bases for V and 4 bases for J; bases not matched to a gene: 12. CDR3 length: 17 amino acids. Germline V lookup: CDR1 SGHVS, CDR2 FQNEAQ. The CDR3 sequence: CASSSRLGGPGTGELFF. The CDR3 nucleotides read TGTGCCAGCAGCTCTAGGTTGGGAGGGCCGGGCACCGGGGAGCTGTTTTTT.

V gene TRBV3-1 (or the pseudogene TRBV3-2) combines with J gene TRBJ1-3; D ambiguous. CDR3 length: 13 residues. Trimming pared 8 bases from V and 0 bases from J, leaving 8 bases between. Germline loops: CDR1 LGHDT, CDR2 YNNKEL (reference sequence). The CDR3 loop is CASGGNSGNTIYF. CDR3 sequence (DNA): TGTGCCAGCGGCGGAAACTCTGGAAACACCATATATTTT.

The V gene is TRBV30, the J gene TRBJ2-7, with a weak D call TRBD1 (6 bases). V was trimmed by 6 bases and J by 4 bases, leaving 13 bases between them. Germline-derived CDR1 and CDR2 are GTSNPN and SVGIG (reference sequence). This CDR3 is built from 12 residues. Here the CDR3 DNA reads TGTGCCTGTGAACAGGGCACGTACGAGCAGTACTTC. Encoded protein: CACEQGTYEQYF. Supplemented by reference TRBV30 and TRBJ2-7, the full variable domain reads SQTIHQWPATLVQPVGSPLSLECTVEGTSNPNLYWYRQAAGRGLQLLFYSVGIGQISSEVPQNLSASRPQDRQFILSSKKLLLSDSGFYLCACEQGTYEQYFGPGTRLTVT.

This chain connects TRBV10-2 to TRBJ2-2; D uncertain. The CDR3 runs to 13 residues. V was pared by 5 bases and J by 6 bases, with 10 bases between. Germline loops: CDR1 WSHSY, CDR2 SAAADI. The CDR3 region is CASSLLGSGELFF. The CDR3 nucleotides are TGCGCCAGCAGTCTCCTAGGATCCGGGGAGCTGTTTTTT.

This chain connects TRBV21-1 to TRBJ1-4; TRBD1, the D gene given by the table, was not confirmed from the DNA. TRBV21-1 is a documented pseudogene. This CDR3 region has 16 residues. For the CDR3, the DNA is TGTGCCAGCAGAGGACAGGGGTGTGGTTCAGGAGAAAAACTGTTTTTT. This translates into CASRGQGCGSGEKLFF.

The chain couples TRBV2 to TRBJ2-5, with D tentatively TRBD1 (6 bases). The V gene lost 1 base and the J gene lost 3 bases, with 15 bases spanning the gap. This CDR3 region has 16 residues. Germline values: CDR1 SNHLY, CDR2 FYNNEI. CDR3 protein: CASSEDVQGIEETQYF. CDR3 nucleotide sequence: TGTGCCAGCAGTGAAGATGTTCAGGGGATCGAAGAGACCCAGTACTTC.

This chain connects TRBV5-1 to TRBJ2-1; 14 positions agree with TRBD2. Looked up from germline, CDR1 is SGHRS and CDR2 is YFSETQ. The junction had 5 bases not matched to a gene; V was cut back by 0 bases and J by 9 bases. The length of the CDR3 is 16 residues. CDR3 sequence (DNA): TGCGCCAGCAGCTTGGGGACCGGGACTAGCGGGAGTGAGCAGTTCTTC. This encodes CASSLGTGTSGSEQFF.

The V gene is TRBV3-1 (or the pseudogene TRBV3-2), the J gene TRBJ2-3, with unresolved D. Per the germline V gene, CDR1 is LGHDT and CDR2 is YNNKEL (reference sequence). The CDR3 has 13 residues. The V gene lost 6 bases and the J gene lost 4 bases, with 11 bases spanning the gap. CDR3 coding DNA: TGTGCCAGCAGTGCAAGAGGTGCAGATACGCAGTATTTT. This translates into CASSARGADTQYF.

Only a few counts were recorded for this clone. The DNA for the CDR3 is TGCAGCGGACAGGGATGGAGCTACAATGAGCAGTTCTTC. It yields the protein CSGQGWSYNEQFF. The chain joins TRBV29-1 to TRBJ2-1; 7 bases line up with TRBD1. This CDR3 is 13 amino acids long. The germline gives CDR1 SQVTM, CDR2 ANQGSEA. V lost 7 bases, J lost 3 bases, and 6 bases stayed unmatched.

The chain employs TRBV6-2 or TRBV6-3 and TRBJ2-7; D is perhaps TRBD1 (6 bases). V lost 2 bases, J lost 5 bases, and 19 bases lay in between. The germline V gene encodes CDR1 MNHEY and CDR2 SVGEGT. The CDR3 length is 16 residues. CDR3 DNA sequence: TGTGCCAGCAGTTACGTCCCCAGGACAGCGGCCGACGAGCAGTACTTC. This sequence encodes CASSYVPRTAADEQYF.

The CDR3 bases are TGTGCCAGCACCCCGGGACTAGTATGGGCCGGGGAGCTGTTTTTT. Translation: CASTPGLVWAGELFF. V is TRBV6-5 and J is TRBJ2-2, with TRBD2 matching over 8 bases. Unmatched junction bases numbered 10, after V lost 7 bases and J lost 6 bases. CDR3 size: 15 residues. Germline-derived CDR1 and CDR2 are MNHEY and SVGAGI.

This clone showed up just once. V gene TRBV30 combines with J gene TRBJ2-7; tentatively, D is TRBD2 (7 bases). Germline V gene lookup returns CDR1 GTSNPN and CDR2 SVGIG (reference sequence). V was pared by 0 bases and J by 2 bases, with 11 bases between. This CDR3 has 14 amino acids. The CDR3 region is CAWSVGGATYEQYF. CDR3 sequence (DNA): TGTGCCTGGAGTGTGGGGGGGGCAACCTACGAGCAGTACTTC.

The chain recombines TRBV28 with TRBJ2-1; D may be TRBD1 (5 bases). V lost 8 bases and J lost 9, with 23 bases in between. The CDR3 covers 15 residues. Germline V lookup: CDR1 MDHEN, CDR2 SYDVKM. Here the CDR3 DNA reads TGTGCCAGCGCCTCTCGGGCAGGGTTTCCTCTTGAGCAGTTCTTC. Its protein product is CASASRAGFPLEQFF. Drawing the rest from reference TRBV28 and TRBJ2-1, the complete variable domain is DVKVTQSSRYLVKRTGEKVFLECVQDMDHENMFWYRQDPGLGLRLIYFSYDVKMKEKGDIPEGYSVSREKKERFSLILESASTNQTSMYLCASASRAGFPLEQFFGPGTRLTVL.

V gene TRBV14 combines with J gene TRBJ2-7; D call uncertain. V lost 1 base, J lost 3 bases, and 10 bases lay in between. The CDR3 has 14 amino acids. The germline V gene has CDR1 SGHDN and CDR2 FVKESK. The CDR3: CASSQGLGGYEQYF. CDR3 DNA: TGTGCCAGCAGCCAAGGGCTCGGCGGCTACGAGCAGTACTTC.

This chain uses TRBV5-4 with TRBJ2-7; a weak D match, TRBD2 (6 bases). Looked up from germline, CDR1 is SGHNT and CDR2 is YYREEE (reference sequence). The CDR3 has 16 amino acids. V was shortened by 4 bases and J by 3 bases, with 20 bases between the two germline ends. CDR3 nucleotides: TGTGCCAGCAGCCCGGAGGGAGGAGAAGATTACTACGAGCAGTACTTC. Encoded protein: CASSPEGGEDYYEQYF.

The chain employs TRBV5-1 and TRBJ2-7; D unresolved. The CDR3 runs 14 residues. Germline V gene data show CDR1 as SGHRS and CDR2 as YFSETQ. V was cut by 7 bases and J by 2 bases, with 16 bases left in between. CDR3 DNA: TGCGCCAGCGGCATTACAGTGGGCGCCTACGAGCAGTACTTC. Its protein product is CASGITVGAYEQYF.

This chain links TRBV5-1 with TRBJ1-6; possibly TRBD1 for D (6 bases). There are 14 residues in the CDR3. Germline CDR1 and CDR2: SGHRS and YFSETQ. V lost 5 bases and J lost 10, with 16 bases in between. CDR3 in DNA: TGCGCCAGCAGTCCTCAGGGGATCAGGTCACCCCTCCACTTT. This gives the protein CASSPQGIRSPLHF. The full variable domain, completed using reference TRBV5-1 and TRBJ1-6, is KAGVTQTPRYLIKTRGQQVTLSCSPISGHRSVSWYQQTPGQGLQFLFEYFSETQRNKGNFPGRFSGRQFSNSRSEMNVSTLELGDSALYLCASSPQGIRSPLHFGNGTRLTVT.

The chain uses TRBV27 and TRBJ2-7; possible D gene TRBD1, 6 bases. The CDR3 covers 16 residues. The germline CDR1 and CDR2 sequences are MNHEY and SMNVEV (reference sequence). V was trimmed by 2 bases and J by 4 bases, leaving 18 bases between them. The CDR3 DNA is TGTGCCAGCAGTTTAAACGTTCGGACAGTCCTATACGAGCAGTACTTC. Its translation: CASSLNVRTVLYEQYF.

This chain connects TRBV6-5 to TRBJ2-3, with 11 bases identical to TRBD2. With 11 bases clipped from V and 3 bases from J, the junction kept 7 bases outside the gene matches. The CDR3 length is 14 residues. The germline V gene encodes CDR1 MNHEY and CDR2 SVGAGI. DNA of the CDR3: TGTGCCGGCCGGACTAGCGGGCCGACAGATACGCAGTATTTT. Its translation is CAGRTSGPTDTQYF.

This chain connects TRBV5-4 to TRBJ2-5, with 8 bases matching TRBD1. The germline CDR1 and CDR2 sequences are SGHNT and YYREEE (reference sequence). Trimming took 2 bases from V and 1 from J; bases not matched to a gene: 10. This CDR3 region has 17 residues. This CDR3 reads CASSLQGQGGVQETQYF. The CDR3 DNA follows: TGTGCCAGCAGCTTACAAGGACAGGGTGGGGTCCAAGAGACCCAGTACTTC.

This chain connects TRBV12-5 to TRBJ1-3; 9 bases are a match to TRBD1. Trimming took 0 bases from V and 3 from J; bases not matched to a gene: 9. Germline V lookup: CDR1 LGHNT, CDR2 FRNRAP. The CDR3 length is 18 residues. The DNA of the CDR3 is TGTGCTAGTGGTTTGGTCCCCCTCGGACAGGGGTTTGGAAACACCATATATTTT. Translation: CASGLVPLGQGFGNTIYF.